Listed below are T cell receptor beta chains from one sample, sequenced in a study of CD8 T cells in Susac syndrome. TCRdb passed the immunoSEQ multiplex PCR reads through MiXCR, listing each CDR3 protein once. The sample lists 300,000 or so distinct CDR3 sequences; around 92% were seen once. The source material was CD4+ T cells from PBMCs. The receptors were sampled from a human donor with multiple sclerosis. Both conserved end residues are part of each CDR3. The D gene is left open where the match is weak. Not every row has a clone size; where given, it reads once, few, many or a size class.

TRBV12-3/TRBV12-4	TRBD1	once	TRBJ2-7	CASSLGGQGFEQYF	TGTGCCAGCAGTTTAGGGGGACAGGGCTTCGAGCAGTACTTC
TRBV30	NA	NA	TRBJ2-7	CAWSVQSYEQYF	TGTGCCTGGAGTGTGCAGTCCTACGAGCAGTACTTC
TRBV12-3/TRBV12-4	NA	NA	TRBJ2-5	CASSPQRRETQYF	TGTGCCAGCAGTCCCCAGAGGAGGGAGACCCAGTACTTC
TRBV29-1	TRBD1	NA	TRBJ2-7	CSVGRTGGYEQYF	TGCAGCGTTGGTAGGACAGGGGGGTACGAGCAGTACTTC
TRBV7-2	NA	NA	TRBJ1-2	CASSLIGTRAF	TGTGCCAGCAGCTTAATAGGGACGCGGGCCTTC
TRBV6-2/TRBV6-3	NA	few	TRBJ2-1	CASSYSVNEQFF	TGTGCCAGCAGTTACTCCGTCAATGAGCAGTTCTTC
TRBV7-2	TRBD1	NA	TRBJ2-5	CASSARQGPGTQYF	TGTGCCAGCAGCGCCCGACAGGGACCGGGGACCCAGTACTTC
TRBV9	NA	NA	TRBJ1-4	CASSADHKIEKLFF	TGTGCCAGCAGCGCAGACCACAAGATAGAAAAACTGTTTTTT
TRBV7-9	TRBD2	NA	TRBJ2-5	CASSLGIAGNHQETQYF	TGTGCCAGCAGCTTGGGAATAGCGGGGAACCACCAAGAGACCCAGTACTTC
TRBV7-6	TRBD2	once	TRBJ2-5	CASSSTSGDQETQYF	TGTGCCAGCAGCTCAACTAGCGGGGACCAAGAGACCCAGTACTTC
TRBV5-1	TRBD1	NA	TRBJ2-2	CASSLLQGANTGELFF	TGCGCCAGCAGCTTGCTGCAGGGGGCCAACACCGGGGAGCTGTTTTTT
TRBV6-2/TRBV6-3	NA	NA	TRBJ2-3	CASSLPEGNTDTQYF	TGTGCCAGCAGTTTGCCGGAGGGAAACACAGATACGCAGTATTTT
TRBV5-1	NA	NA	TRBJ2-2	CASKSPNTGELFF	TGCGCCAGCAAATCCCCGAACACCGGGGAGCTGTTTTTT
TRBV5-1	NA	NA	TRBJ1-5	CASSLSGAKNQPQHF	TGCGCCAGCAGCCTATCCGGGGCCAAGAATCAGCCCCAGCATTTT
TRBV30	TRBD1	NA	TRBJ2-7	CAWSTAGTGGHEQYF	TGTGCCTGGAGTACCGCCGGGACAGGGGGCCACGAGCAGTACTTC
TRBV7-2	NA	NA	TRBJ2-7	CASTLRPLYEQYF	TGTGCCAGCACCCTTCGACCCCTCTACGAGCAGTACTTC
TRBV30	NA	NA	TRBJ2-7	CAWSPTRNYEQYF	TGTGCCTGGAGTCCAACTAGGAATTACGAGCAGTACTTC
TRBV6-2/TRBV6-3	NA	NA	TRBJ2-7	CASKAPMADYEQYF	TGTGCCAGCAAGGCCCCTATGGCGGATTACGAGCAGTACTTC
TRBV20-1	NA	NA	TRBJ2-3	CSARLGSDTQYF	TGCAGTGCTAGGTTAGGCTCAGATACGCAGTATTTT
TRBV29-1	NA	NA	TRBJ1-2	CSAYKGDGYTF	TGCAGCGCCTACAAGGGGGATGGCTACACCTTC
TRBV12-3/TRBV12-4	NA	NA	TRBJ2-2	CASSFHPPGTGELFF	TGTGCCAGCAGTTTTCACCCGCCTGGGACCGGGGAGCTGTTTTTT
TRBV4-1	NA	few	TRBJ2-7	CASSRQDSSYEQYF	TGCGCCAGCAGCCGCCAGGACAGCTCCTACGAGCAGTACTTC
TRBV19	NA	NA	TRBJ2-6	CASSIVLLSGANVLTF	TGTGCCAGTAGTATCGTTCTTCTCTCTGGGGCCAACGTCCTGACTTTC
TRBV2	NA	NA	TRBJ2-3	CASSDLLPRTDTQYF	TGTGCCAGCAGTGACCTTCTACCTCGCACAGATACGCAGTATTTT
TRBV20-1	NA	once	TRBJ1-2	CSARLDSGTTGYTF	TGCAGTGCTAGATTAGACTCCGGGACAACGGGCTACACCTTC
TRBV18	NA	NA	TRBJ1-4	CASSTYEMKRLFF	TGTGCCAGCTCCACCTACGAAATGAAAAGACTGTTTTTT